One T cell receptor beta chain is described in this entry. Its cognate antigen is unknown. This sample was taken from a study of OX40 agonist ivuxolimab in advanced cancers. Study-wide background: Ivuxolimab was administered intravenously to patients at 0.01 to 10 mg/kg every 2 weeks. Around 40% of patients had received prior checkpoint inhibitor therapy.

Autoimmune disease history or systemic immunosuppression led to patients being barred. Sequencing was performed with immunoSEQ multiplex PCR; in TCRdb, only in-frame clones are kept and a portion is missing. The sample has tens of thousands of clones, just under 85% seen once. Study-level points and caveats: Low normalized T-cell clonal expansion was additionally recorded for some nonresponders.

The sequencing used CD4+ or CD8+ T cells sorted from blood, collected in a trial of the OX40 agonist ivuxolimab. The receptor comes from an adult with an advanced solid tumor such as melanoma, head and neck, liver or kidney cancer.

The CDR3 loop reads CASMRLGLAGSNTGELFF. Here the CDR3 DNA reads TGTGCCAGCATGAGGTTGGGACTAGCGGGGTCGAACACCGGGGAGCTGTTTTTT. The chain couples TRBV28 to TRBJ2-2; the match to TRBD2 covers 13 bases. This CDR3 has 18 residues. Germline V gene lookup returns CDR1 MDHEN and CDR2 SYDVKM. V gave up 7 bases and J gave up 0 bases; unmatched junction bases: 8.